A single sample is the source of the 22 T cell receptor beta chains below, sequenced in a study of CD8 T cells in Susac syndrome. The authors reverse transcribed roughly 0.5 to 1 ug RNA with random hexamers. TCRdb re-derived calls from the immunoSEQ multiplex PCR reads in MiXCR, one entry per CDR3 protein. The table includes about 180,000 distinct CDR3 sequences, around 94% detected once. The sequenced material came from CD4+ T cells from PBMCs. Source of these receptors: a human donor with Susac syndrome.

DNA for the CDR3: TGCGCCAGCAGATATTGGCCATCCCGGTCAGGGGGCTACGAGCAGTACTTC. This encodes CASRYWPSRSGGYEQYF. This chain joins TRBV5-1 and TRBJ2-7; 7 bases map to TRBD1. The V gene end was trimmed by 5 bases and the J gene end by 3 bases; junction bases not matched to a gene: 17. Germline V gene data show CDR1 as SGHRS and CDR2 as YFSETQ. The CDR3 covers 17 residues.

J is TRBJ2-1 and V is TRBV28, with unresolved D. Germline CDR1 MDHEN, CDR2 SYDVKM. This CDR3 is built from 15 residues. The V end was cut by 3 bases, the J end by 4 bases, with 13 bases between. CDR3 DNA: TGTGCCAGCAGTTTCCCCATCGCCCCGTACAATGAGCAGTTCTTC. Translated: CASSFPIAPYNEQFF.

V and J are TRBV28 and TRBJ2-5; TRBD2 might be the D (6 bases). Germline V gene lookup returns CDR1 MDHEN and CDR2 SYDVKM. The V end lost 6 bases, the J end lost 5 bases, and 19 bases lay between the germline ends. The CDR3 consists of 15 residues. CDR3 nucleotides: TGTGCCAGCAGCATCCACACTAGCTCTGGGGAGACCCAGTACTTC. Translating it yields CASSIHTSSGETQYF. The whole variable domain, remainder taken from reference TRBV28 and TRBJ2-5, is DVKVTQSSRYLVKRTGEKVFLECVQDMDHENMFWYRQDPGLGLRLIYFSYDVKMKEKGDIPEGYSVSREKKERFSLILESASTNQTSMYLCASSIHTSSGETQYFGPGTRLLVL.

This clonotype appeared a single time. The chain uses TRBV20-1 and TRBJ1-1, with D hard to call. The germline V and J ends were trimmed by 3 bases and 1 base, with 12 bases remaining between them. Germline V gene lookup returns CDR1 DFQATT and CDR2 SNEGSKA (reference sequence). The CDR3 is made up of 14 amino acids. The CDR3 DNA follows: TGCAGTGCTAGTGCGACCGGTCGGAACACTGAAGCTTTCTTT. It yields the protein CSASATGRNTEAFF.

This rearrangement joins TRBV7-9 to TRBJ1-1, with no clear D. Trimming pared 5 bases from V and 2 bases from J, leaving 12 bases between. The CDR3 length is 14 residues. CDR1 is SEHNR, CDR2 FQNEAQ, per germline (reference sequence). CDR3: CASSVKPENTEAFF. The CDR3 nucleotides read TGTGCCAGCAGCGTTAAGCCAGAAAACACTGAAGCTTTCTTT.

The V gene is TRBV6-2 or TRBV6-3, the J gene TRBJ2-2; D is undetermined. Germline values: CDR1 MNHEY, CDR2 SVGEGT. CDR3 length: 13 amino acids. Trimming stripped 6 bases from V and 8 bases from J, with 13 bases between. The CDR3 sequence: CASRGPAAGELFF. The CDR3 DNA is TGTGCCAGCAGGGGTCCCGCGGCAGGGGAGCTGTTTTTT.

The rearrangement links TRBV12-3 or TRBV12-4 to TRBJ1-1, with a possible D match to TRBD1 (5 bases). The CDR3 runs 13 residues. Trimming cost V 9 bases and J 0 bases, with 11 bases left between them. The CDR3 DNA follows: TGTGCCAGTTCGACAGCCATGAACACTGAAGCTTTCTTT. Its translation: CASSTAMNTEAFF.

The chain employs TRBV7-8 and TRBJ1-2; D remains unclear. Trimming removed 5 bases from V and 2 bases from J, with 12 bases in between. Germline loops: CDR1 SGHVS, CDR2 FQNEAQ. This CDR3 has 14 amino acids. The CDR3 nucleotides are TGTGCCAGCAGCGAAGGAGGGCAGAACTATGGCTACACCTTC. It yields the protein CASSEGGQNYGYTF. The variable domain in full, completed from reference TRBV7-8 and TRBJ1-2, reads GAGVSQSPRYKVAKRGQDVALRCDPISGHVSLFWYQQALGQGPEFLTYFQNEAQLDKSGLPSDRFFAERPEGSVSTLKIQRTQQEDSAVYLCASSEGGQNYGYTFGSGTRLTVV.

V is TRBV5-5 and J is TRBJ2-1; D perhaps matches TRBD1 (6 bases). The CDR3 runs to 13 residues. V lost 3 bases to trimming and J lost 10 bases, with 14 bases between them. From germline, CDR1 is SGHKS and CDR2 YYEKEE (reference sequence). DNA for the CDR3: TGTGCCAGCAGCTCCCACAGGGCTGGGGAGCAGTTCTTC. The encoded protein is CASSSHRAGEQFF.

J is TRBJ2-1 and V is TRBV3-1, with 10 bases aligning to TRBD2. With 6 bases clipped from V and 8 bases from J, the junction kept 7 bases outside the gene matches. CDR3 length: 14 residues. Germline CDR1 is LGHDT and CDR2 is YNNKEL (reference sequence). CDR3 DNA: TGTGCCAGCAGTCCAACTAGCGGGGTCGATGAGCAGTTCTTC. It is translated as CASSPTSGVDEQFF.

The rearrangement links TRBV6-1 to TRBJ2-2, with 7 bases aligning to TRBD1. Germline V gene sequence: CDR1 MNHNS, CDR2 SASEGT. The J segment lost 4 bases and the V segment lost 5 bases, leaving 10 bases of the junction unmatched. The CDR3 sequence is 16 residues long. The CDR3 sequence is CASSRKQTGSTGELFF. The CDR3 nucleotides read TGTGCCAGCAGTCGAAAACAGACAGGGTCCACCGGGGAGCTGTTTTTT.

The table lists this clonotype with a count of one. The rearrangement joins TRBV5-1 to TRBJ2-3; TRBD1 might be the D (5 bases). There are 14 residues in the CDR3. Trimming stripped 4 bases from V and 6 bases from J, with 15 bases between. Germline CDR1 and CDR2: SGHRS and YFSETQ. The CDR3 DNA follows: TGCGCCAGCAGCCCAATAGACCCAGGGGATACGCAGTATTTT. Translation gives CASSPIDPGDTQYF.

The chain links TRBV12-3 or TRBV12-4 to TRBJ2-7; D perhaps matches TRBD1 (5 bases). The V end was cut by 8 bases, the J end by 3 bases, with 14 bases between. There are 13 residues in the CDR3. The CDR3 DNA reads as TGTGCCAGCGGTCCGACAGCTCTCTACGAGCAGTACTTC. This sequence encodes CASGPTALYEQYF.

The chain uses TRBV18 and TRBJ1-1; 8 bases map to TRBD1. This CDR3 is 13 amino acids long. J lost 5 bases, V lost 3 bases, and 2 bases had no gene match. Germline values: CDR1 KGHSH, CDR2 LQKENI. CDR3 loop: CASSPDRATEAFF. CDR3 sequence (DNA): TGTGCCAGCTCACCGGACAGGGCTACTGAAGCTTTCTTT.

The chain joins TRBV7-2 to TRBJ2-5; D is possibly TRBD2 (6 bases). The CDR3 has 13 amino acids. Germline loops: CDR1 SGHTA, CDR2 FQGNSA. The germline V and J ends were trimmed by 7 bases and 2 bases, with 11 bases remaining between them. In DNA, the CDR3 is TGTGCCAGCACGCGGGATAGGCAAGAGACCCAGTACTTC. Translating gives CASTRDRQETQYF.

This clonotype was found once. V gene TRBV29-1 combines with J gene TRBJ1-4; 7 bases map to TRBD1. V shed 6 bases and J 3 bases; nucleotides not matched to a gene: 7. This CDR3 region has 14 residues. Germline assignment: CDR1 SQVTM and CDR2 ANQGSEA. The CDR3 region is CSVKTGLANEKLFF. For the CDR3, the DNA is TGCAGCGTCAAGACAGGGCTGGCTAATGAAAAACTGTTTTTT.

This chain joins TRBV7-2 and TRBJ2-7; 9 nucleotides align to TRBD2. J lost 8 bases, V lost 2 bases, and 10 bases had no gene match. The germline V gene has CDR1 SGHTA and CDR2 FQGNSA. CDR3 size: 15 residues. The CDR3 reads CASSLPGLARLQQYF. CDR3 bases: TGTGCCAGCAGCTTACCGGGACTAGCTCGGCTGCAGCAGTACTTC.

The chain joins TRBV18 to TRBJ2-1; 8 positions agree with TRBD1. V dropped 3 bases and J dropped 10; count of bases not matched to a gene: 5. CDR1 is KGHSH, CDR2 LQKENI, per germline. The CDR3 is 13 amino acids. DNA of the CDR3: TGTGCCAGCTCACCGGGACAGGAGTTCGAGCAGTTCTTC. It specifies CASSPGQEFEQFF.

The chain has TRBV6-5 and TRBJ2-5; a possible D gene is TRBD1 (6 bases). Trimming took off 0 bases at V and 7 bases at J, with 9 bases between the two ends. Germline V lookup: CDR1 MNHEY, CDR2 SVGAGI. The CDR3 runs 13 residues. The CDR3 nucleotides are TGTGCCAGCAGTTACTCGAGCAGGGGGACCCAGTACTTC. As protein: CASSYSSRGTQYF.

J is TRBJ2-2 and V is TRBV7-9, with D possibly being TRBD2 (6 bases). This CDR3 has 16 residues. The V gene lost 4 bases and the J gene lost 2 bases, with 14 bases spanning the gap. Germline V gene data show CDR1 as SEHNR and CDR2 as FQNEAQ (reference sequence). DNA for the CDR3: TGTGCCAGCAGCTCATCCGGGACTGCAAACACCGGGGAGCTGTTTTTT. It encodes CASSSSGTANTGELFF.

V gene TRBV23-1 combines with J gene TRBJ1-5, with 9 bases identical to TRBD1. TRBV23-1 is an ORF; its function is uncertain. After removal of 6 bases from V and 7 bases from J, the junction contained 7 bases not matched to a gene. CDR3 length: 14 amino acids. CDR3 protein: CASRDRGSWQPQHF. CDR3 coding DNA: TGCGCCAGCAGAGACAGGGGGTCGTGGCAGCCCCAGCATTTT.

The chain couples TRBV30 to TRBJ2-3; possibly TRBD1 or TRBD2 for D (6 bases each). V was pared by 5 bases and J by 0 bases, with 18 bases between. CDR3 length: 16 amino acids. Germline V CDR1 and CDR2: GTSNPN, SVGIG (reference sequence). The chain's CDR3 is CAWEGGGSRSTDTQYF. CDR3 in DNA: TGTGCCTGGGAGGGGGGCGGATCTCGGAGCACAGATACGCAGTATTTT.